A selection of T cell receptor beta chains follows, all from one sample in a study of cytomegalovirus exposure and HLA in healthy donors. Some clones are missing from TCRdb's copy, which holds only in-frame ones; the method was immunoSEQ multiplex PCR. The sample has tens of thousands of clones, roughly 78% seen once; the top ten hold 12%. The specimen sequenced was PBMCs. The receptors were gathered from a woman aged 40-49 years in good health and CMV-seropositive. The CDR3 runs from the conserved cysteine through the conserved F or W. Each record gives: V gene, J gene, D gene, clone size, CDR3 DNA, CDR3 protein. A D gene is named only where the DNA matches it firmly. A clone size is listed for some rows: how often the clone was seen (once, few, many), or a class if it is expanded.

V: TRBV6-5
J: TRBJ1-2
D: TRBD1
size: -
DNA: TGTGCCAGCTTCCCGGGACAGGAGACGGGAGGCTACACCTTC
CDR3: CASFPGQETGGYTF

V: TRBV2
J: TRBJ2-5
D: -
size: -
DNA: TGTGCCAGCAAGTCCGGACTCACACAAGAGACCCAGTACTTC
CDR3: CASKSGLTQETQYF

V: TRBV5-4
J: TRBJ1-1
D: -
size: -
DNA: TGTGCCAGCAGGTTAGACGCGGTGAACACTGAAGCTTTCTTT
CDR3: CASRLDAVNTEAFF

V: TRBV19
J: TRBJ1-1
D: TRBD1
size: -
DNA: TGTGCCAGTAGTTCTGACAGGGGTAACACTGAAGCTTTCTTT
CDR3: CASSSDRGNTEAFF

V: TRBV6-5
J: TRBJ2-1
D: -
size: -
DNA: TGTGCCAGCAGTTACTCGGCGGGGAATGAGCAGTTCTTC
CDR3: CASSYSAGNEQFF

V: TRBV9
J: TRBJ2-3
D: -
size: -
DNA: TGTGCCAGCAGCCCACAGGGAGATACGCAGTATTTT
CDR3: CASSPQGDTQYF

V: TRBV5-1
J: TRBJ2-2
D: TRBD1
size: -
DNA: TGCGCCAGCAGCTGGGGACAGGGAGGCACCGGGGAGCTGTTTTTT
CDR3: CASSWGQGGTGELFF

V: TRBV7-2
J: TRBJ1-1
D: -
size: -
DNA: TGTGCCAGCAGCTTAAGTAGTACAGCCCTTGGCACTGAAGCTTTCTTT
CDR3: CASSLSSTALGTEAFF

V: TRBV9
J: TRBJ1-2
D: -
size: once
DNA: TGTGCCAGCAGCGCCCCCCTCCCGGGGAAAGTGAACTATGGCTACACCTTC
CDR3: CASSAPLPGKVNYGYTF

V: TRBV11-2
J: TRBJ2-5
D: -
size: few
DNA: TGTGCCAGCAGCCCCCTCCTAAGCCGAGAGACCCAGTACTTC
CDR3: CASSPLLSRETQYF

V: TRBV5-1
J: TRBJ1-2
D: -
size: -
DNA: TGCGCCAGCAGCCCTTTCGGGGGAGATGGCTACACCTTC
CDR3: CASSPFGGDGYTF

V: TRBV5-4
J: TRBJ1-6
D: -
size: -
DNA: TGTGCCAGCAGCTTGGTGGGCTTCAATTCACCCCTCCACTTT
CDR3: CASSLVGFNSPLHF

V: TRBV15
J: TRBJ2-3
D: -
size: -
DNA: TGTGCCACCAGCAGGCGACTAGGCACAGATACGCAGTATTTT
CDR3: CATSRRLGTDTQYF

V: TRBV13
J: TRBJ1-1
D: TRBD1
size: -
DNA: TGTGCCAGCAGCTCGGACAGGGGGCCGCCGGCTTTCTTT
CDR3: CASSSDRGPPAFF

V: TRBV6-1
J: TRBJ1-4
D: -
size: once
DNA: TGTGCCAGCAGTGAAAGGCGGGCGGGAAAACTGTTTTTT
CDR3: CASSERRAGKLFF

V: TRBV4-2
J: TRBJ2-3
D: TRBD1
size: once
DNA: TGTGCCAGCAGCCAAGATCTAAAACAGGGGGGCACAGATACGCAGTATTTT
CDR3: CASSQDLKQGGTDTQYF

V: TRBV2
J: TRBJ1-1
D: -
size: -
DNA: TGTGCCATCAGGGGTCCGGGCACTGAAGCTTTCTTT
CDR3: CAIRGPGTEAFF

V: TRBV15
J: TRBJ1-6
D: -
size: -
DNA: TGTGCCACCAGCAGAGAACAGGAATCTTATAATTCACCCCTCCACTTT
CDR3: CATSREQESYNSPLHF

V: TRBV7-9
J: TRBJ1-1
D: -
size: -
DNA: TGTGCCAGCAGCTTAGCGCCCGGGAAAGGTGAAGCTTTCTTT
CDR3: CASSLAPGKGEAFF

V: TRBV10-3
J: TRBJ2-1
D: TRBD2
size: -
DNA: TGTGCCATCAGTGGCCTATCTAGCGGGGGGGCTAATGAGCAGTTCTTC
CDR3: CAISGLSSGGANEQFF

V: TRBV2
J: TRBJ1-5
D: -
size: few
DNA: TGTGCCAGCACCCGCAGTCCAAATCAGCCCCAGCATTTT
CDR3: CASTRSPNQPQHF

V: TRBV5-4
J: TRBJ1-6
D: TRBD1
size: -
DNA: TGTGCCAGCAGCGCGCCGACAGGGGATAATTCACCCCTCCACTTT
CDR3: CASSAPTGDNSPLHF

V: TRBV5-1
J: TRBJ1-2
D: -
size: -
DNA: TGCGCCAGCAGCTTGGTGGGCAGTCTGAACTATGGCTACACCTTC
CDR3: CASSLVGSLNYGYTF

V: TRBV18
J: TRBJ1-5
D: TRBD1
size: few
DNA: TGTGCCAGCTCACCGGACAGGAGCGAGCCCCAGCATTTT
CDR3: CASSPDRSEPQHF

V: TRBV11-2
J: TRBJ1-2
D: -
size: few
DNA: TGTGCCAGCAGCTCTCGGAACTATGGCTACACCTTC
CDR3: CASSSRNYGYTF

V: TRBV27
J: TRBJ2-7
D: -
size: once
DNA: TGTGCCAGCAGTTTTACCGGGACATTCTCCTTCAAGTTAGTTTACGAGCAGTACTTC
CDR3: CASSFTGTFSFKLVYEQYF

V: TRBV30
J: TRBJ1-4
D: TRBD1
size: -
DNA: TGTGCCTGGGGGACAGGGAGTGAAAAACTGTTTTTT
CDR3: CAWGTGSEKLFF

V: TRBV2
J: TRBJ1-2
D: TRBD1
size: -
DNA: TGTGCCAGCAGCACGGGACAGAGACTTGGCTACACCTTC
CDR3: CASSTGQRLGYTF

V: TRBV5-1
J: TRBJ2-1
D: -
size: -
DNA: TGCGCCAGCAGCTTAATAGGGCTCAGCAGGGCAAGTAACAATGAGCAGTTCTTC
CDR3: CASSLIGLSRASNNEQFF

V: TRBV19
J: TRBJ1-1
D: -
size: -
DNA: TGTGCCAGTAGTATTGGGGGGACGGGCACTGAAGCTTTCTTT
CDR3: CASSIGGTGTEAFF

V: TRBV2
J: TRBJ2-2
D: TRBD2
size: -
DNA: TGTGCCAGCCGGATAGCGGGGGCCGCCGGGGAGCTGTTTTTT
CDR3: CASRIAGAAGELFF